This is a list of T cell receptor beta chains from one sample in a study of cytotoxic CD8 clonotypes in ibrutinib-treated CLL. Produced via immunoSEQ multiplex PCR; TCRdb's table is partial and in-frame only. The sample lists just over 200,000 clones, 75% to 85% occurring once. Source: PBMCs, taken after 12 months of ibrutinib treatment. Receptors originate from a human donor with chronic lymphocytic leukemia. The CDR3 runs from the conserved cysteine through the conserved F or W. Fields, in order: clone size, J gene, D gene, V gene, CDR3 DNA, CDR3 protein. A D gene is named only where the DNA matches it firmly. Some rows mark clone size as missing; the rest say once, few, many or name a class of expanded clone.

abundance: -
j_gene: TRBJ1-4
d_gene: TRBD1
v_gene: TRBV28
CDR3nt: TGTGCCAGCACCCTTGGACAGGATGAAAAACTGTTTTTT
CDR3aa: CASTLGQDEKLFF

abundance: -
j_gene: TRBJ2-5
d_gene: -
v_gene: TRBV11-2
CDR3nt: TGTGCCAGCAGCGTTAACCAAGAGACCCAGTACTTC
CDR3aa: CASSVNQETQYF

abundance: -
j_gene: TRBJ2-2
d_gene: -
v_gene: TRBV7-6
CDR3nt: TGTGCCAGCAGCTGGGACGGGGAGCTGTTTTTT
CDR3aa: CASSWDGELFF

abundance: few
j_gene: TRBJ1-1
d_gene: TRBD1
v_gene: TRBV30
CDR3nt: TGTGCCTGGGCACCGGGACAGGGACCTCAGAGGGCTTTCTTT
CDR3aa: CAWAPGQGPQRAFF

abundance: -
j_gene: TRBJ1-4
d_gene: -
v_gene: TRBV18
CDR3nt: TGTGCCAGCTCCCGGCTTGACGGAAGAACGGCAACTAATGAAAAACTGTTTTTT
CDR3aa: CASSRLDGRTATNEKLFF

abundance: -
j_gene: TRBJ2-4
d_gene: TRBD2
v_gene: TRBV15
CDR3nt: TGTGCCACCGGACGGGGGGAAGGTGAGAAAAACATTCAGTACTTC
CDR3aa: CATGRGEGEKNIQYF

abundance: -
j_gene: TRBJ2-1
d_gene: TRBD1
v_gene: TRBV25-1
CDR3nt: TGTGCCAGCAGTGGCCGAAGACAGGGCCAATCAAGCAATGAGCAGTTCTTC
CDR3aa: CASSGRRQGQSSNEQFF

abundance: -
j_gene: TRBJ2-7
d_gene: -
v_gene: TRBV19
CDR3nt: TGTGCCACCAAAGGGGACCCTTATGAGCAGTACTTC
CDR3aa: CATKGDPYEQYF

abundance: -
j_gene: TRBJ2-3
d_gene: -
v_gene: TRBV6-6
CDR3nt: TGTGCCAGCAGTCCTCCGAACAGGTTCGGCACAGATACGCAGTATTTT
CDR3aa: CASSPPNRFGTDTQYF

abundance: -
j_gene: TRBJ1-6
d_gene: TRBD1
v_gene: TRBV5-4
CDR3nt: TGTGCCAGCAGCCCCGGACAGGCCAACTATAATTCACCCCTCCACTTT
CDR3aa: CASSPGQANYNSPLHF

abundance: -
j_gene: TRBJ2-2
d_gene: TRBD1
v_gene: TRBV6-1
CDR3nt: TGTGCCAGCAGTGTGACAGGGGGCGAACTAAGGGAGCTGTTTTTT
CDR3aa: CASSVTGGELRELFF

abundance: -
j_gene: TRBJ1-4
d_gene: -
v_gene: TRBV5-6
CDR3nt: TGTGCCAGCAGCTTCGGGACCCAGAATGAAAAACTGTTTTTT
CDR3aa: CASSFGTQNEKLFF

abundance: -
j_gene: TRBJ2-7
d_gene: -
v_gene: TRBV7-9
CDR3nt: TGTGCCAGCAGCTTAATTGCCGGGTCCGAGCAGTACTTC
CDR3aa: CASSLIAGSEQYF

abundance: -
j_gene: TRBJ1-1
d_gene: -
v_gene: TRBV5-1
CDR3nt: TGCGCCAGCAGCGAGGTTTTCATGAACACTGAAGCTTTCTTT
CDR3aa: CASSEVFMNTEAFF

abundance: few
j_gene: TRBJ2-6
d_gene: -
v_gene: TRBV7-9
CDR3nt: TGTGCCAGCGGCGGGTTATCTGGGGCCAACGTCCTGACTTTC
CDR3aa: CASGGLSGANVLTF

abundance: -
j_gene: TRBJ2-7
d_gene: TRBD1
v_gene: TRBV27
CDR3nt: TGTGCCACTTCTGGACAGGGCCTACGGCAGTACTTC
CDR3aa: CATSGQGLRQYF

abundance: -
j_gene: TRBJ1-1
d_gene: -
v_gene: TRBV6-5
CDR3nt: TGTGCCAGCAGTTGGGGGGTCGCGAACACTGAAGCTTTCTTT
CDR3aa: CASSWGVANTEAFF

abundance: -
j_gene: TRBJ1-1
d_gene: -
v_gene: TRBV7-3
CDR3nt: TGTGCCAGCAGCCCGACCCGCGGGAGCGCTGAAGCTTTCTTT
CDR3aa: CASSPTRGSAEAFF

abundance: -
j_gene: TRBJ1-1
d_gene: -
v_gene: TRBV18
CDR3nt: TGTGCCAGTTCAACCCCACATGAGCATGCAGGGTTCACTGAAGCTTTCTTT
CDR3aa: CASSTPHEHAGFTEAFF

abundance: -
j_gene: TRBJ2-7
d_gene: -
v_gene: TRBV4-1
CDR3nt: TGCGCCAGCAGCCAAGATCCGACTCGCTACGAGCAGTACTTC
CDR3aa: CASSQDPTRYEQYF

abundance: -
j_gene: TRBJ2-7
d_gene: TRBD2
v_gene: TRBV15
CDR3nt: TGTGCCACCAGCTCCCGGACTAGCGGATCCGAGCAGTACTTC
CDR3aa: CATSSRTSGSEQYF

abundance: -
j_gene: TRBJ1-2
d_gene: TRBD1
v_gene: TRBV6-1
CDR3nt: TGTGCCAGCACTCCCGGACAGGGGGTCTATGGCTACACCTTC
CDR3aa: CASTPGQGVYGYTF

abundance: -
j_gene: TRBJ2-3
d_gene: -
v_gene: TRBV5-1
CDR3nt: TGCGCCAGCAGCTTGGTTGCGGGCTTTCAAGATACGCAGTATTTT
CDR3aa: CASSLVAGFQDTQYF

abundance: once
j_gene: TRBJ2-5
d_gene: -
v_gene: TRBV29-1
CDR3nt: TGCAGCGTTGTTACTGCGTCCCAAGAGACCCAGTACTTC
CDR3aa: CSVVTASQETQYF

abundance: -
j_gene: TRBJ1-1
d_gene: -
v_gene: TRBV28
CDR3nt: TGTGCCAGCGTCCCGGGAGGAGGGAACACTGAAGCTTTCTTT
CDR3aa: CASVPGGGNTEAFF

abundance: -
j_gene: TRBJ1-1
d_gene: -
v_gene: TRBV14
CDR3nt: TGTGCCAGCAGCTCACAGATGAACACTGAAGCTTTCTTT
CDR3aa: CASSSQMNTEAFF

abundance: -
j_gene: TRBJ1-4
d_gene: -
v_gene: TRBV2
CDR3nt: TGTGCCAGCAGGGTCGAAAAACTGTTTTTT
CDR3aa: CASRVEKLFF

abundance: -
j_gene: TRBJ2-5
d_gene: TRBD1
v_gene: TRBV28
CDR3nt: TGTGCCAGCAGCTCCTCCCCGGGACAGGGGGCTGAGACCCAGTACTTC
CDR3aa: CASSSSPGQGAETQYF

abundance: -
j_gene: TRBJ1-1
d_gene: TRBD1
v_gene: TRBV18
CDR3nt: TGTGCCAGCTCAAACGGACAGGGGAAGGGTGAAGCTTTCTTT
CDR3aa: CASSNGQGKGEAFF

abundance: -
j_gene: TRBJ1-5
d_gene: -
v_gene: TRBV28
CDR3nt: TGTGCCAGCATTCCTTGGCGCGGCAATCAGCCCCAGCATTTT
CDR3aa: CASIPWRGNQPQHF

abundance: few
j_gene: TRBJ1-5
d_gene: -
v_gene: TRBV27
CDR3nt: TGTGCCAGCAGTTTCTCTAATCAGCCCCAGCATTTT
CDR3aa: CASSFSNQPQHF

abundance: -
j_gene: TRBJ2-7
d_gene: TRBD2
v_gene: TRBV27
CDR3nt: TGTGCCAGCAGAGGACTAGGCCTAGCCCCAACCTATACCTACGAGCAGTACTTC
CDR3aa: CASRGLGLAPTYTYEQYF

abundance: -
j_gene: TRBJ2-7
d_gene: -
v_gene: TRBV4-2
CDR3nt: TGTGCCAGCAGCCCCCTGGGCGAGATTCCTTCCTCCTACGAGCAGTACTTC
CDR3aa: CASSPLGEIPSSYEQYF

abundance: -
j_gene: TRBJ2-1
d_gene: -
v_gene: TRBV2
CDR3nt: TGTGCCAGCAGTGATACTAGGTGGGGTGAGCAGTTCTTC
CDR3aa: CASSDTRWGEQFF

abundance: -
j_gene: TRBJ2-7
d_gene: -
v_gene: TRBV19
CDR3nt: TGTGCCAGTAGTATGCACAGCTCCTACGAGCAGTACTTC
CDR3aa: CASSMHSSYEQYF

abundance: few
j_gene: TRBJ2-7
d_gene: TRBD2
v_gene: TRBV29-1
CDR3nt: TGCAGCGTTGAATCTTGGGGGGGAGGGCCTAGCTCCTACGAGCAGTACTTC
CDR3aa: CSVESWGGGPSSYEQYF

abundance: -
j_gene: TRBJ1-3
d_gene: -
v_gene: TRBV9
CDR3nt: TGTGCCAGCAGCGTAGGGGGAGCTTCCTCTGGAAACACCATATATTTT
CDR3aa: CASSVGGASSGNTIYF

abundance: -
j_gene: TRBJ1-5
d_gene: TRBD1
v_gene: TRBV28
CDR3nt: TGTGCCATTCGCCAATTCCGGGACAGGGGGGATCAGCCCCAGCATTTT
CDR3aa: CAIRQFRDRGDQPQHF

abundance: -
j_gene: TRBJ2-1
d_gene: -
v_gene: TRBV11-3
CDR3nt: TGTGCCAGCTCCCGAGACGGGAACTACAATGAGCAGTTCTTC
CDR3aa: CASSRDGNYNEQFF

abundance: -
j_gene: TRBJ1-1
d_gene: -
v_gene: TRBV28
CDR3nt: TGTGCCAGCATGTTTCCCGGGACCCCCCACACTGAAGCTTTCTTT
CDR3aa: CASMFPGTPHTEAFF

abundance: -
j_gene: TRBJ2-7
d_gene: -
v_gene: TRBV11-2
CDR3nt: TGTGCCAGCAGCGAAGGGGTCCCAGGCGGGCAGTACTTC
CDR3aa: CASSEGVPGGQYF

abundance: -
j_gene: TRBJ1-4
d_gene: -
v_gene: TRBV29-1
CDR3nt: TGCAGCGCCTCACAGACACGCGGGGGTGAAAAACTGTTTTTT
CDR3aa: CSASQTRGGEKLFF

abundance: -
j_gene: TRBJ2-1
d_gene: -
v_gene: TRBV10-1
CDR3nt: TGCGCCAGCAGTGAGGGCCTCGGATACAATGAGCAGTTCTTC
CDR3aa: CASSEGLGYNEQFF

abundance: -
j_gene: TRBJ1-2
d_gene: -
v_gene: TRBV30
CDR3nt: TGTGCCTGGAGTGTAATGGGGGGCTACACCTTC
CDR3aa: CAWSVMGGYTF

abundance: -
j_gene: TRBJ2-3
d_gene: TRBD2
v_gene: TRBV2
CDR3nt: TGTGCCAGCATCCGAACGGGACTAGCGGGAGATACGCAGTATTTT
CDR3aa: CASIRTGLAGDTQYF

abundance: -
j_gene: TRBJ2-1
d_gene: -
v_gene: TRBV9
CDR3nt: TGTGCCAGCAGCGTAGATATGCGGGGTACTTACAATGAGCAGTTCTTC
CDR3aa: CASSVDMRGTYNEQFF

abundance: -
j_gene: TRBJ1-1
d_gene: -
v_gene: TRBV11-2
CDR3nt: TGTGCCAGCAGCCGGACGGGGAACACTGAAGCTTTCTTT
CDR3aa: CASSRTGNTEAFF

abundance: -
j_gene: TRBJ1-3
d_gene: -
v_gene: TRBV5-7
CDR3nt: TGTGCCAGCAGCCCCGTTGGAAACACCATATATTTT
CDR3aa: CASSPVGNTIYF

abundance: -
j_gene: TRBJ1-5
d_gene: -
v_gene: TRBV19
CDR3nt: TGTGCCACCGAGGGGGGAGGAAGCAATCAGCCCCAGCATTTT
CDR3aa: CATEGGGSNQPQHF

abundance: few
j_gene: TRBJ1-5
d_gene: TRBD1
v_gene: TRBV27
CDR3nt: TGTGCCAGCAGCCCGACAGGGAACGCTGAGCCCCAGCATTTT
CDR3aa: CASSPTGNAEPQHF

abundance: few
j_gene: TRBJ2-7
d_gene: -
v_gene: TRBV27
CDR3nt: TGTGCCAGCAGTCGTCGTACACCATTGTACGAGCAGTACTTC
CDR3aa: CASSRRTPLYEQYF

abundance: -
j_gene: TRBJ1-1
d_gene: -
v_gene: TRBV6-5
CDR3nt: TGTGCCAGCAGTTACTCGGTGGACACTGAAGCTTTCTTT
CDR3aa: CASSYSVDTEAFF

abundance: -
j_gene: TRBJ1-2
d_gene: -
v_gene: TRBV6-6
CDR3nt: TGTGCCAGCAGTTACTCGTCGGGGGCCGGCTATGGCTACACCTTC
CDR3aa: CASSYSSGAGYGYTF